This T cell receptor beta chain was sequenced in a study of CD8+ T cells in alopecia areata. Study background: Scoring of treated patients' severity used the percentage of affected scalp area. Overall study findings and caveats: Against the mouse data, patients shared TCRs less clearly, possibly for HLA reasons. Alphabeta T cells residing in normal skin are also sequenced in scalp samples.

CDR1 SNHLY and CDR2 FYNNEI come from the germline V gene. Trimming removed 7 bases at V and 7 bases at J, with 17 bases between. The CDR3 contains 14 residues. Sample treatment: oral pan-JAK inhibitor, 5-10 mg twice daily. Researchers took lesional scalp punch biopsies and peripheral blood from people who were alopecia areata patients. A remark on this clone: The antigen is undetermined.

RNA was isolated and reverse transcribed to cDNA, the sequencing template. Repertoires were generated with immunoSEQ multiplex PCR, while TCRdb's copy carries only in-frame clones and drops some. The data show approximately 220,000 clones, roughly two fifths seen once. V and J are TRBV2 and TRBJ2-1; D is perhaps TRBD1 or TRBD2 (7 bases each). This clonotype originated in a human donor with alopecia areata. This specimen was CD4+ T cells sorted from blood, taken around week 31, from a patient treated with tofacitinib. The CDR3 DNA reads TGTGCCAGCACCAGGGGGGGCCTAGGGAATGAGCAGTTCTTC. The encoded protein is CASTRGGLGNEQFF.